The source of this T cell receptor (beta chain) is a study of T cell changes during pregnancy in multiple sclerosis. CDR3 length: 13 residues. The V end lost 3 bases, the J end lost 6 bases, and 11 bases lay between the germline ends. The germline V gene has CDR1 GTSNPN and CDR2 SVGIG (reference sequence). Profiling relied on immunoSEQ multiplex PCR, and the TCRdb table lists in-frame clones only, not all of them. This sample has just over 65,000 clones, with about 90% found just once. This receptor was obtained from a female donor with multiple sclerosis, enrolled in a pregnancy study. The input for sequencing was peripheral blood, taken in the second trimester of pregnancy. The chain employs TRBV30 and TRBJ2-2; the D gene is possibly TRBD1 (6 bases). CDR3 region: CAWSLWGPGELFF. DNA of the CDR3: TGTGCCTGGAGCTTATGGGGGCCCGGGGAGCTGTTTTTT.